A selection of T cell receptor beta chains follows, all from one sample in a study of blood T cell repertoires in COVID-19. Clones were sequenced by immunoSEQ multiplex PCR, and TCRdb holds only the in-frame ones, with some missing. The repertoire includes under 300,000 clones, approximately 87% of them detected once, and 5.5% to 8% sits in the top ten. Source material: peripheral blood. These receptors all stem from a man aged 55 to 70 with acute or convalescent COVID-19. CDR3s include the opening cysteine and the closing phenylalanine or tryptophan. The D gene is left open where the match is weak. Some rows mark clone size as missing; the rest say once, few, many or name a class of expanded clone.

DNA	CDR3	V	J	size	D
TGTGCGACAGGGGACAACACCGGGGAGCTGTTTTTT	CATGDNTGELFF	TRBV27	TRBJ2-2	few	TRBD1
TGTGCCAGCAGTCTAGCGGGAGGTCCACCAGGGAATGAGCAGTTCTTC	CASSLAGGPPGNEQFF	TRBV6-6	TRBJ2-1	NA	TRBD2
TGTGCCAGCAGTCAGCCGGGACAGCTAGCCAAAAACATTCAGTACTTC	CASSQPGQLAKNIQYF	TRBV27	TRBJ2-4	NA	TRBD1
TGTGCCAGCAGTTTTGACTTCTACAATGAGCAGTTCTTC	CASSFDFYNEQFF	TRBV28	TRBJ2-1	NA	NA
TGTGCCAGCGCGGACAGGGGGTATGCAACTAATGAAAAACTGTTTTTT	CASADRGYATNEKLFF	TRBV27	TRBJ1-4	few	TRBD1
TGTGCCAGCAGTTTACCCGGACAGGGGAACACTGAAGCTTTCTTT	CASSLPGQGNTEAFF	TRBV28	TRBJ1-1	NA	TRBD1
TGTGCCAGTAGTAGACAGGGCCCGGTCTATGGCTACACCTTC	CASSRQGPVYGYTF	TRBV19	TRBJ1-2	NA	TRBD1
TGTGCCAGCATCCCCTCCCCCAGAGGCAACTATGGCTACACCTTC	CASIPSPRGNYGYTF	TRBV28	TRBJ1-2	NA	NA
TGTGCCAGCGCGGGACTAGCGGGATCCAATGAGCAGTTCTTC	CASAGLAGSNEQFF	TRBV7-9	TRBJ2-1	NA	TRBD2
NA	CASSSSDSATEAFF	TRBV2	TRBJ1-1	NA	NA
TGTGCCAGCAGCCCTCCGGGACTAGCGGGAGCAATCTCTGGCCACGAGCAGTACTTC	CASSPPGLAGAISGHEQYF	TRBV3-1/TRBV3-2	TRBJ2-7	few	TRBD2
TGTGCCAGCAGCGGAGGGGGTGACTTTGCTGAAGCTTTCTTT	CASSGGGDFAEAFF	TRBV9	TRBJ1-1	NA	NA
TGCGCCAGCAGCTCGGGAGGAAGCCAAGAGACCCAGTACTTC	CASSSGGSQETQYF	TRBV5-1	TRBJ2-5	NA	TRBD2
TGTGCCAGCAGTCTGAGCGGGAGGGGGCCCTACGAGCAGTACTTC	CASSLSGRGPYEQYF	TRBV6-2/TRBV6-3	TRBJ2-7	many	TRBD2
TGTGCCAGTAGTATAGATGGAGAGAACAATCAGCCCCAGCATTTT	CASSIDGENNQPQHF	TRBV19	TRBJ1-5	NA	NA
TGCAGCGTTGAAGACACAGGCTACGATACGCAGTATTTT	CSVEDTGYDTQYF	TRBV29-1	TRBJ2-3	NA	NA
TGCGCCAGCAGCTTGGCGTCTGGGGGTGGAGGGCGAAATGAGCAGTTCTTC	CASSLASGGGGRNEQFF	TRBV5-1	TRBJ2-1	NA	NA
TGTGCCTGGAGTGTTTTAGGGGGCCGTGGAAACACCATATATTTT	CAWSVLGGRGNTIYF	TRBV30	TRBJ1-3	NA	TRBD1
TGTGCCAGCAGTTTAAAAGCCAATCAGCCCCAGCATTTT	CASSLKANQPQHF	TRBV12-3/TRBV12-4	TRBJ1-5	NA	NA
TGCGCCAGCAGCGGGACTAGCTACACCGGGGAGCTGTTTTTT	CASSGTSYTGELFF	TRBV5-1	TRBJ2-2	NA	TRBD2
TGTGCCAGCAGCCAAGATTCCGGGAGCCAAAGTCATAAGCAGTACTTC	CASSQDSGSQSHKQYF	TRBV3-1/TRBV3-2	TRBJ2-7	NA	NA
TGTGCCAGCAGACTGGGACTGATGAACACCGAAGCTTTCTTT	CASRLGLMNTEAFF	TRBV6-5	TRBJ1-1	NA	NA
TGTGCCTGGAGTGTAGGTCCGATACAGGGGGAGTACTTC	CAWSVGPIQGEYF	TRBV30	TRBJ2-7	NA	TRBD1
TGCGCCAGCAGCCCCCCTGGTCGGGATACGCAGTATTTT	CASSPPGRDTQYF	TRBV5-1	TRBJ2-3	NA	NA
TGTGCCAGCAGCCCCGGACAGGGGGCTTTTGGTAGCAATCAGCCCCAGCATTTT	CASSPGQGAFGSNQPQHF	TRBV7-2	TRBJ1-5	NA	TRBD1
TGTGCCAGCAGCGCCGCGGGGGGGTCTTCCCCCTACGAGCAGTACTTC	CASSAAGGSSPYEQYF	TRBV11-2	TRBJ2-7	few	TRBD2
TGTGCCAGCAGCTTGGTGGCGGGCTACGAGCAGTACTTC	CASSLVAGYEQYF	TRBV5-5	TRBJ2-7	NA	NA
TGTGCCAGCATCAATAGCGGGAGGAATGAGCAGTTCTTC	CASINSGRNEQFF	TRBV28	TRBJ2-1	once	TRBD2
TGTGCCAGCACCTACAGGGGTTACTCTGGAAACACCATATATTTT	CASTYRGYSGNTIYF	TRBV6-5	TRBJ1-3	NA	TRBD1
TGTGCCAGCACCGAAACGGGGAGGGGGTCGTACAATGAGCAGTTCTTC	CASTETGRGSYNEQFF	TRBV28	TRBJ2-1	NA	NA
TGCGCCAGCAGCTTGGGACAGGGGGGAGAGACCCAGTACTTC	CASSLGQGGETQYF	TRBV5-1	TRBJ2-5	NA	TRBD1
TGTGCCAGCAGTATAGGACAGATAGAAGGCTACACCTTC	CASSIGQIEGYTF	TRBV12-3/TRBV12-4	TRBJ1-2	NA	NA
TGTGCCAGTAGCAGCGGGAGAAGCACCGGGGAGCTGTTTTTT	CASSSGRSTGELFF	TRBV19	TRBJ2-2	NA	TRBD2
TGTGCCAGCAGCTACGGACAGGCCGAAAGAGATACGCAGTATTTT	CASSYGQAERDTQYF	TRBV28	TRBJ2-3	NA	TRBD1
TGTGCCAGCAGTGAATTCACATACCCTAATGAAAAACTGTTTTTT	CASSEFTYPNEKLFF	TRBV6-1	TRBJ1-4	NA	NA
TGCGCCAGCAGCTTCCCTAGTGGGGGGGCTAGCACAGATACGCAGTATTTT	CASSFPSGGASTDTQYF	TRBV5-1	TRBJ2-3	NA	NA
TGTGCCAGCAGTGACGGGATAAGCGGTGAAAGGGAGCTGTTTTTT	CASSDGISGERELFF	TRBV6-4	TRBJ2-2	NA	NA
TGCGCCAGCAGTCCGGGACTAGGGAGGACACCCCTCCACTTT	CASSPGLGRTPLHF	TRBV5-1	TRBJ1-6	NA	NA
TGTGCCTGGAGTTACAGGGCTGAGCAGTTCTTC	CAWSYRAEQFF	TRBV30	TRBJ2-1	NA	NA
TGTGCCAGCAGCCGGAACCTAGCGGGAGGCGGAAACACCGGGGAGCTGTTTTTT	CASSRNLAGGGNTGELFF	TRBV3-1/TRBV3-2	TRBJ2-2	NA	TRBD2
TGTGCCAGCAGTCGGGACAGCCGCTATGGCTACACCTTC	CASSRDSRYGYTF	TRBV28	TRBJ1-2	NA	TRBD1
TGTGCCAGCAGTTTGGACGGGTGGACTAGCGGGAGTCAGCCCCAGTACTTC	CASSLDGWTSGSQPQYF	TRBV6-2/TRBV6-3	TRBJ2-5	NA	TRBD2
TGTGCCGTTAAGCAGGGTCCGGTGAGCAATCAGCCCCAGCATTTT	CAVKQGPVSNQPQHF	TRBV6-5	TRBJ1-5	few	NA
TGCGCCAGCAGCCAAGGTACGGTACAGTACAATGAGCAGTTCTTC	CASSQGTVQYNEQFF	TRBV4-3	TRBJ2-1	NA	NA
TGTGCCAGCAGCTTATCCCACAGGGAAACGGAGACCCAGTACTTC	CASSLSHRETETQYF	TRBV11-2	TRBJ2-5	NA	NA
TGTGCCAGCAGTCAGACTAGCGGAAGGTTCTACGAGCAGTACTTC	CASSQTSGRFYEQYF	TRBV27	TRBJ2-7	NA	TRBD2
TGTGCCAGCAGCCCCTCAGCGGGAACGGAACCTGGGGCCAACGTCCTGACTTTC	CASSPSAGTEPGANVLTF	TRBV7-3	TRBJ2-6	NA	TRBD2
TGTGCCAGCAGTGACAGGGCAGGATATGGCTACACCTTC	CASSDRAGYGYTF	TRBV6-1	TRBJ1-2	NA	NA